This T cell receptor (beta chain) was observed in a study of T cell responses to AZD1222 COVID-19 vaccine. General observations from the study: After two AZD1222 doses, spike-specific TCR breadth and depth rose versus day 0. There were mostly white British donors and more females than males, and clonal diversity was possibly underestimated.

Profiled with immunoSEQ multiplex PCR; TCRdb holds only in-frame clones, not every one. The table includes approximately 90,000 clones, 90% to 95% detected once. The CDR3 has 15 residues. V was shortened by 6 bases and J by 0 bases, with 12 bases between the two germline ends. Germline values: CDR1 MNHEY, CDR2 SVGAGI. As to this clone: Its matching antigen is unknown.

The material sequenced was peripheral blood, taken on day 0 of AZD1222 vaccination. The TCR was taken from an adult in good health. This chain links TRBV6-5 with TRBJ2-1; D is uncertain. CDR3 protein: CASSRRDPSYNEQFF. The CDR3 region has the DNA TGTGCCAGCAGCCGCCGCGACCCCTCCTACAATGAGCAGTTCTTC.